This T cell receptor (beta chain) stems from a study of cytomegalovirus exposure and HLA in healthy donors. Findings and limits, study-wide: Later, an analysis found that TCR clusters from the first cohort tended to co-occur in the 120 validation repertoires.

As concerns this clone: Antigen: not known.

Method: immunoSEQ multiplex PCR; TCRdb's copy keeps in-frame clones and lacks some. The data contain roughly 250,000 clones, around 91% of them singletons. The CDR3 spans 13 residues. The germline V and J ends were trimmed by 6 bases and 7 bases, with 12 bases remaining between them. CDR1 MDHEN and CDR2 SYDVKM come from the germline V gene. This chain links TRBV28 with TRBJ2-2; D may be TRBD2 (6 bases). Sequenced: PBMCs. This clonotype originated in a woman under 30 in good health and CMV-seronegative. CDR3 in DNA: TGTGCCAGCAGCAGGGACTTTGGCGGGGAGCTGTTTTTT. Amino acid sequence: CASSRDFGGELFF.